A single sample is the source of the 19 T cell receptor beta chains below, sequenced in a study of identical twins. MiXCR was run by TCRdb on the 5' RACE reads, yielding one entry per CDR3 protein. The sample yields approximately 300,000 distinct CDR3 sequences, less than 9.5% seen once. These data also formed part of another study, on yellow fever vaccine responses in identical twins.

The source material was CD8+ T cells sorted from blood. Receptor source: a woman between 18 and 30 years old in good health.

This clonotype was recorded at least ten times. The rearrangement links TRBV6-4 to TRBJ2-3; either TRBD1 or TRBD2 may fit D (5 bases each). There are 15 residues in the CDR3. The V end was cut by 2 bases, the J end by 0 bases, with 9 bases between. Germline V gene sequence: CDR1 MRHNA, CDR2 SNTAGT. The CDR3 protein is CASSDGTSSTDTQYF. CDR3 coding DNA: TGTGCCAGCAGTGACGGGACCTCTAGCACAGATACGCAGTATTTT.

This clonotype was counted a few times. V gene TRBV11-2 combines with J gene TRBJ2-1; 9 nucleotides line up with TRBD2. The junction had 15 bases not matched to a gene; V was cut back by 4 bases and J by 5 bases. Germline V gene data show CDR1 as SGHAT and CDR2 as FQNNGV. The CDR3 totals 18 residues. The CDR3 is CASSSDSGAGGLHNEQFF. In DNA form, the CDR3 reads TGTGCCAGCAGCTCGGACAGTGGGGCGGGAGGGTTACACAATGAGCAGTTCTTC.

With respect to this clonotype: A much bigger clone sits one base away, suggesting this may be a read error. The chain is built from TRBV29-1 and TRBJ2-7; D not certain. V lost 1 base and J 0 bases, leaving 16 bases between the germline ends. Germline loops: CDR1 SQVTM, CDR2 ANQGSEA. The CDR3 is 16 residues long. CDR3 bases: TGCAGCGTTGAAGTTCTCGGTCAGTTCAACTCCTACGAGCAGTACTTC. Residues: CSVEVLGQFNSYEQYF.

CDR3 coding DNA: TGTGCCAGCATACTAACCTCGGGACCATACGAGCAGTACTTC. Translation: CASILTSGPYEQYF. V and J are TRBV28 and TRBJ2-7; D could derive from TRBD1 or TRBD2 (5 bases each). Germline V gives CDR1 MDHEN, CDR2 SYDVKM. The CDR3 consists of 14 residues. V lost 7 bases and J lost 4, with 17 bases in between.

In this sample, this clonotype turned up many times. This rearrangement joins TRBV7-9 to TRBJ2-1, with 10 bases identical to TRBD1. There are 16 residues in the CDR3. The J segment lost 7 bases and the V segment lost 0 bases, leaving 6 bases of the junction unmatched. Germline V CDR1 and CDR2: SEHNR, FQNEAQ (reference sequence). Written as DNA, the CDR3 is TGTGCCAGCAGCTTAGCAGGGACAGGGGATGAGAATGAGCAGTTCTTC. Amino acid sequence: CASSLAGTGDENEQFF.

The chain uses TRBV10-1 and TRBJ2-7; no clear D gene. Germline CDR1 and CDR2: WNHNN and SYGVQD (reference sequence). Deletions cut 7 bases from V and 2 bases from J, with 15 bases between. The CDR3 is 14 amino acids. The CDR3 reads CASTAQRPTYEQYF. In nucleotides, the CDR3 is TGCGCCAGCACCGCACAGAGGCCTACCTACGAGCAGTACTTC.

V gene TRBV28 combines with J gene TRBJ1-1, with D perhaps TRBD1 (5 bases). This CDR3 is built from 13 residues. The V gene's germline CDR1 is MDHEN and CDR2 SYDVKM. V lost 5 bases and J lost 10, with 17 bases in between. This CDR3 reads CASSNPLTDRAFF. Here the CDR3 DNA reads TGTGCCAGCAGTAACCCTTTGACAGATAGAGCTTTCTTT.

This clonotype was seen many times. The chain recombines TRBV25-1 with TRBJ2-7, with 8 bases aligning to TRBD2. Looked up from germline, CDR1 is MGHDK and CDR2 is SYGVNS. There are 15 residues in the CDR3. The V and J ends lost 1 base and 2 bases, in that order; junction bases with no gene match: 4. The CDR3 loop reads CASSELAGGPYEQYF. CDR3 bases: TGTGCCAGCAGTGAATTGGCGGGGGGACCCTACGAGCAGTACTTC.

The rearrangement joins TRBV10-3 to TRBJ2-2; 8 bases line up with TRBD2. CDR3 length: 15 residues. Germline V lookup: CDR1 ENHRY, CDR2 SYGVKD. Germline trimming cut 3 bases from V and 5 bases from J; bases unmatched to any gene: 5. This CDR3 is CAISERGGDTGELFF. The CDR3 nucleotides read TGTGCCATCAGTGAACGGGGGGGGGATACCGGGGAGCTGTTTTTT.

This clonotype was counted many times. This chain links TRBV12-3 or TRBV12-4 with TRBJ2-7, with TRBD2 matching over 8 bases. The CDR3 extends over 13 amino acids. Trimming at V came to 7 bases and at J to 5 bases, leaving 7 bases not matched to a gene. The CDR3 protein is CASNAGGLHEQYF. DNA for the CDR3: TGTGCCAGCAACGCGGGAGGACTCCACGAGCAGTACTTC.

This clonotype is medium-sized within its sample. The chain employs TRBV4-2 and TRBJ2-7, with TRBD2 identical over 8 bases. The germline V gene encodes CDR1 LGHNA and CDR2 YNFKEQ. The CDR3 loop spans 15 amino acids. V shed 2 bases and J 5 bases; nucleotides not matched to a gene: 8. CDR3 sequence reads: CASSQQFGGGDEQYF. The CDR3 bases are TGTGCCAGCAGCCAACAGTTCGGGGGGGGCGACGAGCAGTACTTC.

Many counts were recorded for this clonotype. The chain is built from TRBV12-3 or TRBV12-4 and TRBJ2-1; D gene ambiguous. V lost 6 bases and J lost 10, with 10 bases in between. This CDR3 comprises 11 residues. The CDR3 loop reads CASSYLEEQFF. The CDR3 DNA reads TGTGCCAGCAGCTACCTAGAGGAGCAGTTCTTC.

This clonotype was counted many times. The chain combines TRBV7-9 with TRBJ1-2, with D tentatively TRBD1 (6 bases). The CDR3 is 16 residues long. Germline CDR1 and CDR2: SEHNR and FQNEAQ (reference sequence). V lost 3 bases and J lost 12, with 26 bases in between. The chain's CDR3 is CASSFPSPQGTLYDTF. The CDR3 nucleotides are TGTGCCAGCAGCTTCCCAAGTCCACAGGGAACCCTATATGACACCTTC. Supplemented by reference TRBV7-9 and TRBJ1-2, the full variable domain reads DTGVSQNPRHKITKRGQNVTFRCDPISEHNRLYWYRQTLGQGPEFLTYFQNEAQLEKSRLLSDRFSAERPKGSFSTLEIQRTEQGDSAMYLCASSFPSPQGTLYDTFGSGTRLTVV.

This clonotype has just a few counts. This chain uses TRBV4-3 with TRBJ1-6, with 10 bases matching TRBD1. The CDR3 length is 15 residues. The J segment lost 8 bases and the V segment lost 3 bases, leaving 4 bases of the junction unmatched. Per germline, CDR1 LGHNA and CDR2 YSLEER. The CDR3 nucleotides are TGCGCCAGCAGCCACTCCGGGACAGGGGATTCACCCCTCCACTTT. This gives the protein CASSHSGTGDSPLHF.

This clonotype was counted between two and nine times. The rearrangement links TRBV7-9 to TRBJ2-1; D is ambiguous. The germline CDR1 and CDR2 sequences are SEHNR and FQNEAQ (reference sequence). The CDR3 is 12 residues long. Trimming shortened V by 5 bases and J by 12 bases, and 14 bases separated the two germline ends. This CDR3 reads CASSPKVEGQFF. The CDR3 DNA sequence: TGTGCCAGCAGCCCTAAAGTGGAAGGGCAGTTCTTC.

CDR3 coding DNA: TGTGCCAGCAGCCCACCCGCCGGCGGCACCGGGGAGCTGTTTTTT. Amino acid sequence: CASSPPAGGTGELFF. The gene calls are TRBV7-6 and TRBJ2-2, with D hard to call. The V end lost 5 bases, the J end lost 4 bases, and 14 bases lay between the germline ends. CDR3 size: 15 residues. Germline assignment: CDR1 SGHVS and CDR2 FNYEAQ.

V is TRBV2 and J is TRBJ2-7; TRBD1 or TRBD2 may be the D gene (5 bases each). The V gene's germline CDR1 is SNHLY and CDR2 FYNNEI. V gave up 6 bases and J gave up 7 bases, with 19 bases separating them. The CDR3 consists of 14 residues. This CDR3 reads CASRDPEGLREQYF. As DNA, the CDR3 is TGTGCCAGCAGGGACCCCGAGGGGCTACGGGAGCAGTACTTC.

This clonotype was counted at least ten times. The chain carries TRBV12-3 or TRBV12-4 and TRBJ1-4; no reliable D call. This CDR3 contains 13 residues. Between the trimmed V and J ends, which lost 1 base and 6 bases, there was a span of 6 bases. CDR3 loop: CASSLGSDEKLFF. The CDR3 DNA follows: TGTGCCAGCAGTTTAGGTTCGGATGAAAAACTGTTTTTT.

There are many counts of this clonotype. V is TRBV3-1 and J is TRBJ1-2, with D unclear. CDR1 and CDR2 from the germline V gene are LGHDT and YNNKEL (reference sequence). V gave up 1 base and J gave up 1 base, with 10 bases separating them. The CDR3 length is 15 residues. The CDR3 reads CASSQGQISNYGYTF. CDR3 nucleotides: TGTGCCAGCAGCCAAGGCCAGATAAGTAACTATGGCTACACCTTC.